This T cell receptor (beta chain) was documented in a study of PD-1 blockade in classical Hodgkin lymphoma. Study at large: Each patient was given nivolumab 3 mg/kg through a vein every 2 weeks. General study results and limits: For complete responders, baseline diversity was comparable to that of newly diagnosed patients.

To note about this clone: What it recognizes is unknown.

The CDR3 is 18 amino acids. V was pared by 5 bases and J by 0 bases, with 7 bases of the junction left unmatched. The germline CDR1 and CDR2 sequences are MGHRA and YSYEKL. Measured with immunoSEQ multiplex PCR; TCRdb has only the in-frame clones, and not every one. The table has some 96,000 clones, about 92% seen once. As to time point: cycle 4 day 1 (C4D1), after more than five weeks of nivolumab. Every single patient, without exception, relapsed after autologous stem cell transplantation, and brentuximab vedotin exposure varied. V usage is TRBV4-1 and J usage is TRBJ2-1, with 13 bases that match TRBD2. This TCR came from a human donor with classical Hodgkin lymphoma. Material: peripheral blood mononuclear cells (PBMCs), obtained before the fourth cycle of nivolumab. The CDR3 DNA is TGCGCCAGCAGCTCGGGACTAGCGGGACGGAGCTCCTACAATGAGCAGTTCTTC. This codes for CASSSGLAGRSSYNEQFF.